This passage covers 26 T cell receptor beta chains from one sample sequenced in a study of response to subunit inactivated influenza vaccine. One entry per CDR3 protein, called by TCRdb with MiXCR from the RT-PCR reads. The table has around 320,000 distinct CDR3 sequences, approximately 21% seen once; the top ten hold under 13%. Sequencing used PBMCs from blood, obtained less than 22 months after vaccination. The origin of the receptors is a man aged 50 to 75 who received an inactivated influenza vaccine.

This clonotype was seen a handful of times. The chain carries TRBV7-9 and TRBJ1-6; D unclear. The ends were cut back, 5 bases at V and 3 bases at J, with 11 bases in the middle. Germline V gene lookup returns CDR1 SEHNR and CDR2 FQNEAQ (reference sequence). This CDR3 contains 15 residues. In DNA form, the CDR3 reads TGTGCCAGCAGCGCCCCGATCAACTATAATTCACCCCTCCACTTT. Its protein is CASSAPINYNSPLHF. Together with reference TRBV7-9 and TRBJ1-6, the CDR3 gives the full variable domain: DTGVSQNPRHKITKRGQNVTFRCDPISEHNRLYWYRQTLGQGPEFLTYFQNEAQLEKSRLLSDRFSAERPKGSFSTLEIQRTEQGDSAMYLCASSAPINYNSPLHFGNGTRLTVT.

The table lists this clonotype with a few counts. The rearrangement links TRBV12-3 or TRBV12-4 to TRBJ1-2, with 8 bases lining up with TRBD1. The J segment lost 1 base and the V segment lost 5 bases, leaving 6 bases of the junction unmatched. This CDR3 has 15 amino acids. The CDR3 coding sequence is TGTGCCAGCAGTCTTCAGGGGGCCTATAACTATGGCTACACCTTC. It translates to CASSLQGAYNYGYTF.

The chain joins TRBV12-5 to TRBJ1-1; D is perhaps TRBD1 (6 bases). The CDR3 has 13 residues. V gave up 1 base and J gave up 9 bases, with 12 bases separating them. The V gene's germline CDR1 is LGHNT and CDR2 FRNRAP. The CDR3 spells CASGLGTGCQAFF. The CDR3 DNA reads as TGTGCTAGTGGTTTGGGAACAGGGTGTCAAGCTTTCTTT.

The chain couples TRBV30 to TRBJ1-1; D ambiguous. CDR1 and CDR2 from the germline V gene are GTSNPN and SVGIG (reference sequence). The length of the CDR3 is 12 residues. V lost 2 bases and J lost 7, with 11 bases in between. DNA of the CDR3: TGTGCCTGGAGTCCCCCGGGCGTTGAAGCTTTCTTT. Residues: CAWSPPGVEAFF.

This chain joins TRBV5-1 and TRBJ2-7; 11 bases are shared with TRBD2. Trimming removed 3 bases from V and 7 bases from J; junction bases left unmatched: 9. The CDR3 consists of 15 residues. Germline values: CDR1 SGHRS, CDR2 YFSETQ. The CDR3 bases are TGCGCCAGCAGCTCCGGGACTAGCGGATACACGGAGCAGTACTTC. Translated: CASSSGTSGYTEQYF.

A few counts support this clonotype. CDR3 residues: CASSLRVASGGARLTRNEQFF. The DNA for the CDR3 is TGTGCCAGCAGCTTACGCGTGGCTAGCGGGGGGGCTCGCCTCACTCGCAATGAGCAGTTCTTC. The chain uses TRBV7-2 and TRBJ2-1, with 12 bases lining up with TRBD2. The V segment lost 2 bases and the J segment 6 bases; nucleotides outside the gene matches: 20. The CDR3 extends over 21 amino acids. Germline CDR1 and CDR2: SGHTA and FQGNSA.

This clonotype was seen at least ten times. This chain links TRBV28 with TRBJ1-1, with 7 bases matching TRBD1. V was pared by 5 bases and J by 2 bases, with 8 bases of the junction left unmatched. Germline-derived CDR1 and CDR2 are MDHEN and SYDVKM. The length of the CDR3 is 15 residues. CDR3 sequence reads: CASSPGGTANTEAFF. CDR3 in DNA: TGTGCCAGCAGTCCCGGAGGGACAGCCAACACTGAAGCTTTCTTT.

This chain connects TRBV28 to TRBJ1-2; possible D gene TRBD1, 5 bases. The CDR3 loop spans 15 amino acids. Trimming took off 1 base at V and 3 bases at J, with 12 bases between the two ends. CDR1 and CDR2 (germline): MDHEN, SYDVKM. Here the CDR3 reads CASSLSRGGYYGYTF. DNA of the CDR3: TGTGCCAGCAGTTTATCACGCGGGGGGTACTATGGCTACACCTTC.

In this sample, this clonotype turned up a few times. The genes are TRBV2 and TRBJ1-2; D is unresolved. The V end lost 3 bases, the J end lost 4 bases, and 6 bases lay between the germline ends. This CDR3 is 12 amino acids long. The germline V gene encodes CDR1 SNHLY and CDR2 FYNNEI. CDR3 nucleotide sequence: TGTGCCAGCAGTGACGGAGCCTATGGCTACACCTTC. Protein sequence: CASSDGAYGYTF.

This chain joins TRBV4-1 and TRBJ1-2; 7 positions match TRBD1. With 0 bases clipped from V and 7 bases from J, the junction kept 8 bases outside the gene matches. From germline, CDR1 is MGHRA and CDR2 YSYEKL. This CDR3 has 15 amino acids. This chain's CDR3 is CASSQDPLTGSGYTF. The CDR3 nucleotides are TGCGCCAGCAGCCAAGATCCCCTGACAGGGTCTGGCTACACCTTC.

This clonotype was recorded at least ten times. A much larger clone sits a single nucleotide away, making a read error possible. The chain is built from TRBV7-2 and TRBJ1-1; tentatively, D is TRBD1 (5 bases). Between the trimmed V and J ends, which lost 1 base and 1 base, there was a span of 7 bases. The V gene's germline CDR1 is SGHTA and CDR2 FQGNSA. The CDR3 sequence is 14 residues long. The CDR3 DNA reads TGTGCCAGCAGCTTAGTCGGGGGGAACACTGAAGCTTTCTTT. Residues: CASSLVGGNTEAFF.

A few counts support this clonotype. The chain couples TRBV11-3 to TRBJ2-1; no clear D. V gave up 2 bases and J gave up 4 bases, with 6 bases separating them. Germline loops: CDR1 SGHNT, CDR2 YENEEA. The CDR3 extends over 13 amino acids. The CDR3, as DNA: TGTGCCAGCAGCTTAAATGGATACAATGAGCAGTTCTTC. Its protein is CASSLNGYNEQFF.

The genes are TRBV30 and TRBJ1-5; 9 bases line up with TRBD1. V lost 2 bases to trimming and J lost 7 bases; unmatched junction nucleotides: 6. The CDR3 runs to 14 residues. Germline loops: CDR1 GTSNPN, CDR2 SVGIG (reference sequence). The CDR3 nucleotides read TGTGCCTGGAGTAAGGGACAGGGTTGGCAGCCCCAGCATTTT. This sequence encodes CAWSKGQGWQPQHF. The full variable domain, rest sourced from reference TRBV30 and TRBJ1-5, is SQTIHQWPATLVQPVGSPLSLECTVEGTSNPNLYWYRQAAGRGLQLLFYSVGIGQISSEVPQNLSASRPQDRQFILSSKKLLLSDSGFYLCAWSKGQGWQPQHFGDGTRLSIL.

V usage is TRBV20-1 and J usage is TRBJ1-1, with unresolved D. This CDR3 spans 11 amino acids. Trimming left V 0 bases short and J 6 bases short, with 5 bases between. From germline, CDR1 is DFQATT and CDR2 SNEGSKA (reference sequence). The CDR3 DNA reads as TGCAGTGCTAGAGAGGAGGCTGAAGCTTTCTTT. It yields the protein CSAREEAEAFF.

This clonotype was recorded a few times. V usage is TRBV4-2 and J usage is TRBJ2-4, with a tentative D call TRBD1 (5 bases). CDR3 length equals 15 residues. Trimming stripped 1 base from V and 5 bases from J, with 12 bases between. Per germline, CDR1 LGHNA and CDR2 YNFKEQ. The CDR3 loop reads CASSQVRLGENIQYF. The CDR3 DNA reads as TGTGCCAGCAGCCAAGTTCGCCTAGGGGAAAACATTCAGTACTTC.

This chain joins TRBV7-3 and TRBJ1-1; no clear D. V dropped 0 bases and J dropped 10 bases, with 15 bases sitting between them. In germline, CDR1 is SGHTA, CDR2 FQGTGA. The CDR3 has 14 residues. CDR3 bases: TGTGCCAGCAGCTTAACGGGCTCACCCTCCGGAGCTTTCTTT. Its protein product is CASSLTGSPSGAFF.

The rearrangement links TRBV7-9 to TRBJ2-5, with 7 bases aligning to TRBD1. V lost 6 bases, J lost 1 base, and 2 bases stayed unmatched. The CDR3 length is 13 residues. The germline V gene encodes CDR1 SEHNR and CDR2 FQNEAQ (reference sequence). The DNA for the CDR3 is TGTGCCAGCAGGAGGACAGGCCAAGAGACCCAGTACTTC. Protein sequence: CASRRTGQETQYF.

The CDR3 reads CASSVESGRPYEQYF. In DNA, the CDR3 is TGTGCCAGCAGCGTAGAGAGCGGGAGGCCCTACGAGCAGTACTTC. The chain carries TRBV9 and TRBJ2-7; 9 bases are a match to TRBD2. Germline CDR1 reads SGDLS; CDR2 reads YYNGEE. Trimming took 0 bases from V and 2 from J; bases not matched to a gene: 3. This CDR3 has 15 amino acids.

This clonotype occurred a few times. The gene calls are TRBV20-1 and TRBJ1-2; D unclear. This CDR3 spans 15 amino acids. From germline, CDR1 is DFQATT and CDR2 SNEGSKA (reference sequence). Trimming removed 1 base from V and 8 bases from J, with 20 bases in between. CDR3 DNA sequence: TGCAGTGCTAGAGTTTCACCCTCAGAATCCTCGGGCTACACCTTC. It yields the protein CSARVSPSESSGYTF.

This chain links TRBV7-9 with TRBJ2-2; D gene unclear. CDR1 is SEHNR and CDR2 is FQNEAQ in the germline V gene (reference sequence). This CDR3 contains 14 residues. With 5 bases removed from V and 1 base from J, the gap between germline ends came to 8 bases. Here the CDR3 DNA reads TGTGCCAGCAGCCCACTTTGGAACACCGGGGAGCTGTTTTTT. It translates to CASSPLWNTGELFF.

This clonotype turned up a few times. CDR3 loop: CASSFEGPTEAFF. As DNA, the CDR3 is TGTGCCAGCAGCTTTGAGGGTCCCACTGAAGCTTTCTTT. The J gene is TRBJ1-1, the V gene TRBV11-2; no reliable D call. Germline V gene lookup returns CDR1 SGHAT and CDR2 FQNNGV. V was shortened by 3 bases and J by 4 bases, with 9 bases between the two germline ends. The CDR3 has 13 residues.

This clonotype was picked up many times. V is TRBV12-3 or TRBV12-4 and J is TRBJ2-3; D is undetermined. The CDR3 is 11 residues long. Trimming removed 7 bases from V and 9 bases from J, with 11 bases in between. CDR3 region: CASTQAATQYF. CDR3 coding DNA: TGTGCCAGCACCCAAGCCGCCACGCAGTATTTT.

The chain carries TRBV6-1 and TRBJ2-7; D is ambiguous. This CDR3 contains 14 residues. V lost 8 bases and J 0 bases, leaving 14 bases between the germline ends. The germline V gene has CDR1 MNHNS and CDR2 SASEGT. CDR3 in amino acids: CASLPFPSSYEQYF. The CDR3 nucleotides are TGTGCCAGCCTCCCCTTCCCCAGCTCCTACGAGCAGTACTTC.

This clonotype was counted between two and nine times. The chain has TRBV7-9 and TRBJ1-6, with D perhaps matching TRBD1 (5 bases). CDR3 length: 16 residues. The germline V gene has CDR1 SEHNR and CDR2 FQNEAQ (reference sequence). V lost 5 bases to trimming and J lost 9 bases, with 20 bases between them. CDR3 in amino acids: CASSQGGGQGGSPLHF. The CDR3 DNA follows: TGTGCCAGCAGCCAAGGAGGAGGGCAGGGAGGTTCACCCCTCCACTTT.

There are a few counts of this clonotype. V gene TRBV11-3 combines with J gene TRBJ2-1, with TRBD2 identical over 7 bases. From germline, CDR1 is SGHNT and CDR2 YENEEA. CDR3 length: 16 residues. Unmatched junction bases numbered 10, after V lost 2 bases and J lost 6 bases. The CDR3 sequence: CASSLTTSLAGNEQFF. CDR3 DNA sequence: TGTGCCAGCAGCTTAACGACTAGCTTGGCCGGCAATGAGCAGTTCTTC.

CDR3 in amino acids: CASSLVTSGSVTYEQYF. The CDR3, as DNA: TGTGCCAGCAGCTTAGTGACTAGCGGGAGTGTGACCTACGAGCAGTACTTC. The rearrangement links TRBV7-2 to TRBJ2-7; 12 bases match TRBD2. CDR3 length: 17 residues. Germline V gives CDR1 SGHTA, CDR2 FQGNSA. The V and J ends lost 1 base and 2 bases, in that order; junction bases with no gene match: 6. The full variable domain, completed using reference TRBV7-2 and TRBJ2-7, is GAGVSQSPSNKVTEKGKDVELRCDPISGHTALYWYRQSLGQGLEFLIYFQGNSAPDKSGLPSDRFSAERTGGSVSTLTIQRTQQEDSAVYLCASSLVTSGSVTYEQYFGPGTRLTVT.